The TCR beta chain described here comes from a study of blood T cells in healthy people across ages. Broader study findings: Among long-lived donors, naive CD4+ cells were more numerous and diversity higher than in aged donors.

This clonotype was counted a few times. Its antigen remains unknown. Next came a second PCR, run for about 6 to 12 cycles, which used a sample-barcoded 5' primer along with a J-beta primer mix. TCRdb processed the 5' RACE reads anew with MiXCR; each CDR3 protein has one entry. Of around 1,900,000 distinct CDR3 sequences detected, 35% to 50% appear once; the ten largest clones hold 23%. Germline trimming cut 3 bases from V and 2 bases from J; bases unmatched to any gene: 4. The CDR3 is 15 residues long. Per the germline V gene, CDR1 is SGHTA and CDR2 is FQGNSA. The chain joins TRBV7-2 to TRBJ1-5, with 7 nucleotides matching TRBD1. The TCR comes from a human donor in good health. Sequenced input: blood. CDR3 nucleotides: TGTGCCAGCAGCTTGAGGGGGCCGGGCAATCAGCCCCAGCATTTT. This codes for CASSLRGPGNQPQHF.